Each of the 29 T cell receptor beta chains below was sequenced from the same sample in a study of T-cell memory formation after mild COVID-19. One entry per CDR3 protein, called by TCRdb with MiXCR from the 5' RACE reads. Altogether about 340,000 distinct CDR3 sequences are present, approximately 13% being singletons, with the ten largest covering about 22%. Sequences were obtained from PBMCs or a T cell subset sorted from them (not recorded which). These receptors all come from a man in his late teens or twenties who had mild COVID-19 (a few samples of this study predate the infection). Cell type and time point are not known.

V usage is TRBV5-1 and J usage is TRBJ2-3; D may be TRBD2 (5 bases). This CDR3 spans 16 amino acids. Germline CDR1 SGHRS, CDR2 YFSETQ. Trimming left V 4 bases short and J 1 base short, with 16 bases between. The CDR3 sequence is CASSGETGTRTDTQYF. The CDR3 nucleotides read TGCGCCAGCAGCGGGGAGACTGGAACACGCACAGATACGCAGTATTTT.

This chain uses TRBV29-1 with TRBJ2-3; perhaps TRBD2 as D (6 bases). Trimming pared 8 bases from V and 6 bases from J, leaving 15 bases between. Germline loops: CDR1 SQVTM, CDR2 ANQGSEA. The CDR3 has 12 amino acids. Written as DNA, the CDR3 is TGCAGCATGCATTATGGGGGGGATACGCAGTATTTT. Protein product: CSMHYGGDTQYF.

This clonotype was observed many times. This chain uses TRBV7-2 with TRBJ2-7, with unresolved D. V dropped 2 bases and J dropped 4 bases, with 6 bases sitting between them. The germline V gene encodes CDR1 SGHTA and CDR2 FQGNSA. The CDR3 is 12 residues long. CDR3 sequence: CASSLYNYEQYF. The CDR3 DNA is TGTGCCAGCAGCTTATACAATTACGAGCAGTACTTC.

This clonotype was seen a few times. The chain links TRBV25-1 to TRBJ2-7; D ambiguous. CDR3 length: 15 amino acids. The germline V gene has CDR1 MGHDK and CDR2 SYGVNS. Deletions cut 4 bases from V and 2 bases from J, with 15 bases between. In nucleotides, the CDR3 is TGTGCCAGCAGTGGCCCCGGGCCGACCCCCTACGAGCAGTACTTC. Protein: CASSGPGPTPYEQYF.

The CDR3 DNA is TGCGCCAGCAGCCGCAGGGACAGAAACGAGCAGTACTTC. Its protein is CASSRRDRNEQYF. The chain recombines TRBV4-1 with TRBJ2-7, with 7 bases aligning to TRBD1. V was pared by 4 bases and J by 5 bases, with 5 bases of the junction left unmatched. The germline CDR1 and CDR2 sequences are MGHRA and YSYEKL. This CDR3 has 13 amino acids.

This clonotype showed up just a few times. The chain has TRBV4-3 and TRBJ2-3; weak D call: TRBD2 (5 bases). Germline V CDR1 and CDR2: LGHNA, YSLEER. The length of the CDR3 is 17 residues. Trimming left V 0 bases short and J 4 bases short, with 17 bases between. In DNA form, the CDR3 reads TGCGCCAGCAGCCAAGACTGGCCTAGCAGTGGTGCAGATACGCAGTATTTT. The encoded protein is CASSQDWPSSGADTQYF.

Only a few counts were recorded for this clonotype. This rearrangement joins TRBV14 to TRBJ1-6; tentatively, D is TRBD1 (6 bases). The CDR3 contains 14 residues. The germline V gene has CDR1 SGHDN and CDR2 FVKESK. The V end was cut by 4 bases, the J end by 4 bases, with 8 bases between. DNA of the CDR3: TGTGCCAGCAGCCGGGACATGTATAATTCACCCCTCCACTTT. Its translation: CASSRDMYNSPLHF. The full variable domain, with the rest looked up from reference TRBV14 and TRBJ1-6, is EAGVTQFPSHSVIEKGQTVTLRCDPISGHDNLYWYRRVMGKEIKFLLHFVKESKQDESGMPNNRFLAERTGGTYSTLKVQPAELEDSGVYFCASSRDMYNSPLHFGNGTRLTVT.

This clonotype occurred a few times. The chain joins TRBV4-1 to TRBJ2-6; perhaps TRBD1 as D (6 bases). CDR3 length equals 16 residues. V gave up 8 bases and J gave up 3 bases, with 17 bases separating them. Germline CDR1 and CDR2: MGHRA and YSYEKL. CDR3 in amino acids: CASGQGFSFGANVLTF. CDR3 DNA sequence: TGCGCCAGCGGGCAGGGGTTTTCTTTTGGGGCCAACGTCCTGACTTTC.

At least ten counts were recorded for this clonotype. V is TRBV7-9 and J is TRBJ2-3; D is uncertain. Trimming left V 8 bases short and J 0 bases short, with 6 bases between. This CDR3 spans 12 amino acids. CDR1 is SEHNR, CDR2 FQNEAQ, per germline (reference sequence). CDR3 sequence reads: CASRVSTDTQYF. DNA for the CDR3: TGTGCCAGCCGCGTTAGCACAGATACGCAGTATTTT.

The gene calls are TRBV7-6 and TRBJ1-1; D uncertain. Germline CDR1 and CDR2: SGHVS and FNYEAQ. V lost 5 bases to trimming and J lost 11 bases, with 21 bases between them. The CDR3 loop spans 14 amino acids. In nucleotides, the CDR3 is TGTGCCAGCAGCCCCCCTTATTCGGGTGAGCGGGCTTTCTTT. It specifies CASSPPYSGERAFF.

V and J are TRBV7-9 and TRBJ1-1; D not resolved. The CDR3 runs 14 residues. Germline lookup yields CDR1 SEHNR and CDR2 FQNEAQ (reference sequence). Trimming pared 6 bases from V and 5 bases from J, leaving 16 bases between. CDR3 nucleotides: TGTGCCAGCAGTTCGTCCCCGAGTAATACTGAAGCTTTCTTT. It yields the protein CASSSSPSNTEAFF.

In this sample, this clonotype turned up a few times. The chain employs TRBV9 and TRBJ2-1; 9 nucleotides agree with TRBD2. Germline lookup yields CDR1 SGDLS and CDR2 YYNGEE. The V gene end was trimmed by 2 bases and the J gene end by 4 bases; junction bases not matched to a gene: 13. This CDR3 is 18 amino acids long. The CDR3 loop is CASSVLGTSMGIYNEQFF. For the CDR3, the DNA is TGTGCCAGCAGCGTCCTGGGGACTAGCATGGGAATTTACAATGAGCAGTTCTTC.

V and J are TRBV6-6 and TRBJ1-6; tentative D call: TRBD1 (5 bases). The germline V gene encodes CDR1 MNHNY and CDR2 SVGAGI (reference sequence). The CDR3 runs 15 residues. V lost 0 bases, J lost 9 bases, and 12 bases lay in between. CDR3 in amino acids: CASSYSRGISSPLHF. The CDR3 bases are TGTGCCAGCAGTTACTCGCGGGGGATCAGTTCACCCCTCCACTTT.

At least ten counts were recorded for this clonotype. This chain uses TRBV3-1 with TRBJ2-1; TRBD2 matches 11 bases. Germline CDR1 LGHDT, CDR2 YNNKEL (reference sequence). With 3 bases clipped from V and 12 bases from J, the junction kept 10 bases outside the gene matches. The CDR3 has 15 residues. The CDR3 DNA reads TGTGCCAGCAGCCACAGAACTAGCGGGGGCCTGAGGCAGTTCTTC. Translation gives CASSHRTSGGLRQFF.

The chain employs TRBV5-1 and TRBJ2-5, with 8 bases lining up with TRBD2. The V and J ends lost 0 bases and 2 bases, in that order; junction bases with no gene match: 15. The CDR3 totals 19 residues. Germline assignment: CDR1 SGHRS and CDR2 YFSETQ. The CDR3 protein is CASSLEAGLAGAKQETQYF. The DNA for the CDR3 is TGCGCCAGCAGCTTGGAGGCGGGCCTAGCGGGTGCAAAACAAGAGACCCAGTACTTC.

There are a few counts of this clonotype. The chain employs TRBV4-1 and TRBJ2-1; weak D call: TRBD2 (5 bases). CDR1 is MGHRA, CDR2 YSYEKL, per germline. V was clipped by 0 bases and J by 5 bases, with 14 bases between them. The CDR3 totals 16 residues. The CDR3 spells CASSQDVRGWDNEQFF. The CDR3 DNA sequence: TGCGCCAGCAGCCAAGACGTCCGGGGATGGGACAATGAGCAGTTCTTC.

This clonotype was picked up a small number of times. The rearrangement joins TRBV7-2 to TRBJ2-5, with TRBD2 as a possible D gene (6 bases). CDR1 is SGHTA, CDR2 FQGNSA, per germline. V was cut by 5 bases and J by 4 bases, with 14 bases left in between. The CDR3 covers 14 residues. The DNA for the CDR3 is TGTGCCAGCAGCCGGGAGTCGGGCTTAGAGACCCAGTACTTC. Its translation is CASSRESGLETQYF.

The chain has TRBV6-5 and TRBJ2-7, with D perhaps matching TRBD2 (5 bases). There are 12 residues in the CDR3. V lost 6 bases to trimming and J lost 7 bases, with 13 bases between them. Looked up from germline, CDR1 is MNHEY and CDR2 is SVGAGI. The CDR3 sequence is CASSPGGSEQYF. The CDR3 nucleotides are TGTGCCAGCAGCCCCGGCGGGTCTGAGCAGTACTTC.

The CDR3 DNA reads as TGTGCCAGCAGTTTTGCAAGCGCTACAACTGGAAACACCATATATTTT. This translates into CASSFASATTGNTIYF. V usage is TRBV28 and J usage is TRBJ1-3; D gene uncertain. V gave up 3 bases and J gave up 2 bases, with 14 bases separating them. Germline lookup yields CDR1 MDHEN and CDR2 SYDVKM. There are 16 residues in the CDR3.

The chain recombines TRBV5-1 with TRBJ1-1; D unresolved. CDR1 and CDR2 from the germline V gene are SGHRS and YFSETQ. CDR3 size: 14 residues. V lost 3 bases, J lost 0 bases, and 9 bases lay in between. This CDR3 reads CASSSANVNTEAFF. In DNA, the CDR3 is TGCGCCAGCAGCTCGGCAAACGTGAACACTGAAGCTTTCTTT.

V gene TRBV4-3 combines with J gene TRBJ1-2; unclear D gene. The CDR3 is made up of 14 amino acids. From germline, CDR1 is LGHNA and CDR2 YSLEER. V lost 1 base to trimming and J lost 5 bases, with 11 bases between them. The CDR3 sequence is CASSQAYSGYGYTF. The CDR3 nucleotides are TGCGCCAGCAGCCAAGCCTATTCGGGATATGGCTACACCTTC.

This chain connects TRBV7-7 to TRBJ2-3, with D unresolved. The CDR3 runs 13 residues. Per the germline V gene, CDR1 is SSHAT and CDR2 is FNYEAQ (reference sequence). V was pared by 3 bases and J by 0 bases, with 4 bases between. CDR3 DNA sequence: TGTGCCAGCAGCTTTCACAGCACAGATACGCAGTATTTT. Translating it yields CASSFHSTDTQYF.

This clonotype was counted only a few times. The rearrangement joins TRBV29-1 to TRBJ2-3; D remains ambiguous. In germline, CDR1 is SQVTM, CDR2 ANQGSEA. The CDR3 has 15 residues. V lost 4 bases to trimming and J lost 3 bases, with 17 bases between them. CDR3 amino acids: CSVGSEPSGTDTQYF. The DNA of the CDR3 is TGCAGCGTTGGTTCGGAGCCGAGTGGTACAGATACGCAGTATTTT.

This clonotype was seen repeatedly, ten times or more. J is TRBJ1-5 and V is TRBV5-1; D is uncertain. Trimming shortened V by 4 bases and J by 4 bases, and 12 bases separated the two germline ends. From germline, CDR1 is SGHRS and CDR2 YFSETQ. CDR3 length: 14 amino acids. The CDR3: CASSPLGGNQPQHF. Here the CDR3 DNA reads TGCGCCAGCAGCCCCCTGGGCGGGAATCAGCCCCAGCATTTT. The full variable domain, with the rest looked up from reference TRBV5-1 and TRBJ1-5, is KAGVTQTPRYLIKTRGQQVTLSCSPISGHRSVSWYQQTPGQGLQFLFEYFSETQRNKGNFPGRFSGRQFSNSRSEMNVSTLELGDSALYLCASSPLGGNQPQHFGDGTRLSIL.

The chain is built from TRBV6-5 and TRBJ1-2; D ambiguous. CDR1 and CDR2 from the germline V gene are MNHEY and SVGAGI. V was pared by 2 bases and J by 6 bases, with 16 bases between. This CDR3 spans 15 amino acids. The DNA for the CDR3 is TGTGCCAGCAGTTACGGCGTGGGAACCGTTGATGGCTACACCTTC. Its translation: CASSYGVGTVDGYTF.

This clonotype was seen a handful of times. The V call is TRBV7-2, the J call TRBJ2-1; 7 bases match TRBD1. This CDR3 is built from 15 residues. CDR1 SGHTA and CDR2 FQGNSA come from the germline V gene. Germline trimming cut 4 bases from V and 0 bases from J; bases unmatched to any gene: 3. CDR3 region: CASSYRDSSYNEQFF. The CDR3 region has the DNA TGTGCCAGCAGCTACCGGGACAGCTCCTACAATGAGCAGTTCTTC.

This clonotype has more than one count but fewer than ten. The chain is built from TRBV7-8 and TRBJ1-1; no clear D gene. This CDR3 contains 17 residues. V was cut by 4 bases and J by 0 bases, with 18 bases left in between. CDR1 SGHVS and CDR2 FQNEAQ come from the germline V gene. DNA for the CDR3: TGTGCCAGCAGCTCGCCCCCCGGCAAGGGAATGAACACTGAAGCTTTCTTT. Its translation: CASSSPPGKGMNTEAFF. Full variable domain (outside the CDR3, taken from reference TRBV7-8 and TRBJ1-1): GAGVSQSPRYKVAKRGQDVALRCDPISGHVSLFWYQQALGQGPEFLTYFQNEAQLDKSGLPSDRFFAERPEGSVSTLKIQRTQQEDSAVYLCASSSPPGKGMNTEAFFGQGTRLTVV.

This clonotype was counted ten times or more. One end of the junction does not line up with germline, which may come from a read error. For the CDR3, the DNA is TGTGCCACTGGAACTTATGAAAAACTGTTTTTT. Translating it yields CATGTYEKLFF. The chain links TRBV19 to TRBJ1-4, with no clear D. This CDR3 contains 11 residues. CDR1 LNHDA and CDR2 SQIVND come from the germline V gene (reference sequence).

The chain links TRBV6-2 or TRBV6-3 to TRBJ1-3, with D perhaps TRBD1 (5 bases). The length of the CDR3 is 15 residues. V lost 6 bases and J lost 0, with 12 bases in between. In germline, CDR1 is MNHEY, CDR2 SVGEGT. As DNA, the CDR3 is TGTGCCAGCAGACCCGACAGCAGCTCTGGAAACACCATATATTTT. It specifies CASRPDSSSGNTIYF.